Included here is one TCR beta chain sequence, with context. Antigen specificity is unknown. V lost 0 bases and J lost 10; bases outside the gene matches: 8. Germline loops: CDR1 LGHNA, CDR2 YSLEER. This CDR3 contains 14 residues. The data stem from a study of CD8 T cells in ankylosing spondylitis. Study observations and caveats: Fewer than 10 highly homologous variants formed a TCR beta motif that appeared characteristic of ankylosing spondylitis blood. Clones tied to disease were said to be significantly enriched in matched ankylosing spondylitis synovial fluid.

Each TCR beta library was made by quantitative 5'-RACE that incorporated molecular barcodes. TCRdb processed the 5' RACE reads anew with MiXCR; each CDR3 protein has one entry. The table lists about 340,000 distinct CDR3 sequences, approximately 8% of them singletons, with about 14% in the top ten. V is TRBV4-3 and J is TRBJ1-2; 7 nucleotides align to TRBD1. This sequence originates from a male donor with ankylosing spondylitis. Sequences were obtained from blood, either unsorted or a sorted T cell fraction (not recorded which). The CDR3 spells CASSQESGQANYTF. Here the CDR3 DNA reads TGCGCCAGCAGCCAAGAGAGTGGACAGGCCAACTACACCTTC.